This T cell receptor beta chain is drawn from a study of T cell clones after liver transplantation. Study-level findings and limits: Post-transplant time points were not standardized, so conclusions are preliminary. Graft donor-reactive T cells may have migrated into the graft rather than being deleted. A larger donor-reactive than third-party decline suggested partial antigen-specific deletion.

For this clone: The antigen remains unidentified.

Sequenced by immunoSEQ multiplex PCR; TCRdb stores in-frame clones only, minus some. The sample records 98,000 or so clones, approximately 78% being singletons. This CDR3 is built from 13 residues. The junction had 8 bases not matched to a gene; V was cut back by 6 bases and J by 6 bases. Germline V gene lookup returns CDR1 MNHEY and CDR2 SVGAGI. The sequence came from a human donor who received a liver transplant. V gene TRBV6-5 combines with J gene TRBJ2-7; 7 bases align to TRBD1. The material sequenced was CD4+ T cells from blood, taken before liver transplant. The CDR3 loop reads CASRYPGQTEQYF. Here the CDR3 DNA reads TGTGCCAGCAGATACCCGGGACAGACCGAGCAGTACTTC.